Listed here is a single T cell receptor (beta chain). The data stem from a study of blood T cell repertoires in COVID-19. Germline V CDR1 and CDR2: SGHAT, FQNNGV. This CDR3 has 15 amino acids. V lost 2 bases to trimming and J lost 6 bases, with 16 bases between them. The protocol was immunoSEQ multiplex PCR, while the TCRdb copy is restricted to in-frame clones and leaves out a portion. This table has about half a million clones, around 85% appearing once. The sample consisted of peripheral blood. The chain links TRBV11-2 to TRBJ1-1, with D unresolved. This TCR was sampled from a human donor in a cohort sampled during active COVID-19. The CDR3 sequence: CASSLRRGRKAEAFF. CDR3 nucleotides: TGTGCCAGCAGCTTAAGGCGGGGAAGGAAAGCTGAAGCTTTCTTT.